This T cell receptor (beta chain) was captured in a study of response to subunit inactivated influenza vaccine. Study-wide points: Authors proposed each seasonal influenza vaccination draws in few new T cells.

On this clonotype itself: The target antigen is unknown.

MiXCR was run by TCRdb on the RT-PCR reads, yielding one entry per CDR3 protein. The sample consists of a few hundred thousand distinct CDR3 sequences, 14% of them appearing once. The CDR3 totals 15 residues. V lost 6 bases and J lost 1; bases outside the gene matches: 9. Germline-derived CDR1 and CDR2 are SEHNR and FQNEAQ (reference sequence). Sequences were derived from PBMCs from blood, sampled roughly 12 days after vaccination. The chain has TRBV7-9 and TRBJ2-7, with 7 bases matching TRBD1. The receptor was isolated from a man aged 50 or older who received an inactivated influenza vaccine. The CDR3 is CASRSGPGQSYEQYF. CDR3 in DNA: TGTGCCAGCAGGTCAGGCCCGGGACAGTCCTACGAGCAGTACTTC.